Below, 25 T cell receptor beta chains from the same sample are listed, as sequenced in a study of blood T cell repertoires in COVID-19. Some clones are missing from TCRdb's copy, which holds only in-frame ones; the method was immunoSEQ multiplex PCR. Of 200,000 to 300,000 clones listed, approximately 89% were seen once; the top ten hold approximately 1.5%. Sequenced input: peripheral blood. These receptors came from a woman aged 60-70 years who had recovered from COVID-19.

The gene calls are TRBV11-2 and TRBJ2-7; 9 bases are shared with TRBD1. From germline, CDR1 is SGHAT and CDR2 FQNNGV. V trimming: 5 bases; J trimming: 5 bases; junction bases outside the gene matches: 10. This CDR3 is built from 15 residues. CDR3 coding DNA: TGTGCCAGCAGCCATCTGGGGACAGGGATGAACGAGCAGTACTTC. Its protein product is CASSHLGTGMNEQYF.

The rearrangement links TRBV28 to TRBJ1-3; a possible D gene is TRBD1 (6 bases). In germline, CDR1 is MDHEN, CDR2 SYDVKM. V lost 3 bases and J lost 3, with 15 bases in between. This CDR3 has 16 residues. The CDR3 DNA reads as TGTGCCAGCAGTTTGTCCGGGACACGGATTGGAAACACCATATATTTT. Protein: CASSLSGTRIGNTIYF.

The J gene is TRBJ1-2, the V gene TRBV12-3 or TRBV12-4; perhaps TRBD1 as D (5 bases). Trimming removed 6 bases from V and 4 bases from J, with 9 bases in between. The CDR3 length is 12 residues. The CDR3 spells CASSAGGYGYTF. As DNA, the CDR3 is TGTGCCAGCAGCGCCGGGGGCTATGGCTACACCTTC.

The genes are TRBV5-1 and TRBJ1-4; a weak D match, TRBD1 (5 bases). There are 14 residues in the CDR3. CDR1 and CDR2 from the germline V gene are SGHRS and YFSETQ. The V gene lost 0 bases and the J gene lost 8 bases, with 11 bases spanning the gap. The CDR3 sequence: CASSLGQNYEKLFF. DNA of the CDR3: TGCGCCAGCAGCTTGGGACAGAATTACGAAAAACTGTTTTTT.

The rearrangement uses TRBV7-2 and TRBJ2-7; D is uncertain. Germline loops: CDR1 SGHTA, CDR2 FQGNSA. The V end lost 2 bases, the J end lost 3 bases, and 14 bases lay between the germline ends. The CDR3 extends over 15 amino acids. DNA of the CDR3: TGTGCCAGCAGCTTAAATATCATGGCAGGCTACGAGCAGTACTTC. Translating gives CASSLNIMAGYEQYF. The whole variable domain, filled in from reference TRBV7-2 and TRBJ2-7, reads GAGVSQSPSNKVTEKGKDVELRCDPISGHTALYWYRQSLGQGLEFLIYFQGNSAPDKSGLPSDRFSAERTGGSVSTLTIQRTQQEDSAVYLCASSLNIMAGYEQYFGPGTRLTVT.

This chain links TRBV10-3 with TRBJ2-1; TRBD2 agrees at 15 bases. Losses at the gene ends were 4 bases for V and 15 bases for J; bases not matched to a gene: 7. CDR3 length equals 14 residues. Germline V gene sequence: CDR1 ENHRY, CDR2 SYGVKD. The CDR3 is CAISGTSGGALGFF. CDR3 nucleotide sequence: TGTGCCATCAGTGGGACTAGCGGGGGGGCCTTGGGGTTCTTC.

The genes are TRBV14 and TRBJ1-2; weak D call: TRBD1 (5 bases). The V gene lost 2 bases and the J gene lost 4 bases, with 11 bases spanning the gap. The length of the CDR3 is 14 residues. CDR1 is SGHDN, CDR2 FVKESK, per germline. The CDR3 sequence is CASSQSAGLYGYTF. The DNA for the CDR3 is TGTGCCAGCAGCCAAAGCGCAGGGCTCTATGGCTACACCTTC. Drawing the rest from reference TRBV14 and TRBJ1-2, the complete variable domain is EAGVTQFPSHSVIEKGQTVTLRCDPISGHDNLYWYRRVMGKEIKFLLHFVKESKQDESGMPNNRFLAERTGGTYSTLKVQPAELEDSGVYFCASSQSAGLYGYTFGSGTRLTVV.

The rearrangement uses TRBV28 and TRBJ2-7; the match to TRBD1 covers 7 bases. There are 12 residues in the CDR3. V lost 5 bases and J lost 4; bases outside the gene matches: 2. CDR1 is MDHEN, CDR2 SYDVKM, per germline. CDR3 sequence reads: CASSQQGYEQYF. The DNA for the CDR3 is TGTGCCAGCAGTCAACAGGGGTACGAGCAGTACTTC.

The rearrangement links TRBV2 to TRBJ1-5, with 11 bases fitting TRBD1. V lost 4 bases and J lost 0; bases outside the gene matches: 8. The germline V gene encodes CDR1 SNHLY and CDR2 FYNNEI. The CDR3 is 18 amino acids. CDR3 coding DNA: TGTGCCAGCAGTGCCCCGGGACAGGGGGACCCTAGCAATCAGCCCCAGCATTTT. Protein sequence: CASSAPGQGDPSNQPQHF.

This sequence joins TRBV7-2 and TRBJ2-7; D might be TRBD2 (6 bases). The CDR3 extends over 11 amino acids. Per germline, CDR1 SGHTA and CDR2 FQGNSA. V dropped 5 bases and J dropped 7 bases, with 9 bases sitting between them. The CDR3 coding sequence is TGTGCCAGCAGCAACGCGGGGGAGCAGTACTTC. This encodes CASSNAGEQYF.

The chain joins TRBV6-5 to TRBJ2-5; D possibly corresponds to TRBD2 (6 bases). The CDR3 is 13 amino acids. V lost 7 bases and J lost 3, with 12 bases in between. Per the germline V gene, CDR1 is MNHEY and CDR2 is SVGAGI. The CDR3 reads CASNRLVEETQYF. The CDR3 DNA reads TGTGCCAGCAATCGACTAGTAGAAGAGACCCAGTACTTC.

The J gene is TRBJ2-2, the V gene TRBV4-2, with 13 bases matching TRBD2. V lost 4 bases and J lost 7; bases outside the gene matches: 6. This CDR3 contains 16 residues. Germline values: CDR1 LGHNA, CDR2 YNFKEQ. The CDR3 loop is CASSLGTSGAYGELFF. CDR3 nucleotides: TGTGCCAGCAGCCTCGGGACTAGCGGGGCGTACGGGGAGCTGTTTTTT.

The rearrangement uses TRBV2 and TRBJ1-4, with D unclear. This CDR3 region has 15 residues. Germline CDR1 SNHLY, CDR2 FYNNEI. V was pared by 1 base and J by 4 bases, with 10 bases between. The CDR3: CASSEDGQDNEKLFF. The CDR3, as DNA: TGTGCCAGCAGTGAAGACGGTCAGGATAATGAAAAACTGTTTTTT.

The count of this clone is one. The J gene is TRBJ1-1, the V gene TRBV23-1; tentatively, D is TRBD1 (6 bases). TRBV23-1 carries the ORF label, with uncertain function. V was pared by 5 bases and J by 4 bases, with 14 bases between. The CDR3 spans 14 residues. The CDR3 loop is CASSSGHKSTEAFF. The CDR3 DNA follows: TGCGCCAGCAGTTCGGGACATAAAAGCACTGAAGCTTTCTTT.

The chain is built from TRBV24-1 and TRBJ1-2, with 8 bases matching TRBD1. In germline, CDR1 is KGHDR, CDR2 SFDVKD. The CDR3 has 13 residues. V was pared by 9 bases and J by 2 bases, with 4 bases of the junction left unmatched. The CDR3 DNA is TGTGCCACCGCGGACAGGGTCAACTATGGCTACACCTTC. Its protein is CATADRVNYGYTF.

This clone has just one count. The chain joins TRBV7-2 to TRBJ2-3; 9 nucleotides line up with TRBD2. Germline lookup yields CDR1 SGHTA and CDR2 FQGNSA. The CDR3 contains 18 residues. Unmatched junction bases numbered 14, after V lost 3 bases and J lost 4 bases. In DNA form, the CDR3 reads TGTGCCAGCAGCTTGGGACTCTCGGCGGGGGGGCTTGCAGATACGCAGTATTTT. This gives the protein CASSLGLSAGGLADTQYF.

The rearrangement links TRBV4-3 to TRBJ1-5; no clear D. V dropped 4 bases and J dropped 7 bases, with 11 bases sitting between them. Germline V gene data show CDR1 as LGHNA and CDR2 as YSLEER. The CDR3 loop spans 13 amino acids. The CDR3 here is CASSRGLGQPQHF. In nucleotides, the CDR3 is TGCGCCAGCAGCCGCGGGTTAGGGCAGCCCCAGCATTTT.

The count of this clone is one. The chain joins TRBV7-9 to TRBJ1-4; 11 bases match TRBD1. Germline V gene lookup returns CDR1 SEHNR and CDR2 FQNEAQ (reference sequence). J gave up 11 bases and V 6 bases, and 8 bases lay outside the gene matches. This CDR3 comprises 14 residues. The DNA for the CDR3 is TGTGCCAGCAGTTTCCCTGGACAGGGGGCGAAACTGTTTTTT. This encodes CASSFPGQGAKLFF. The whole variable domain, filled in from reference TRBV7-9 and TRBJ1-4, reads DTGVSQNPRHKITKRGQNVTFRCDPISEHNRLYWYRQTLGQGPEFLTYFQNEAQLEKSRLLSDRFSAERPKGSFSTLEIQRTEQGDSAMYLCASSFPGQGAKLFFGSGTQLSVL.

The CDR3 DNA reads TGTGCCACCAGCCCCACAACAGGTGAAGCTTTCTTT. Encoded protein: CATSPTTGEAFF. The V call is TRBV15, the J call TRBJ1-1, with D maybe TRBD1 (5 bases). The germline V and J ends were trimmed by 5 bases and 7 bases, with 11 bases remaining between them. The CDR3 spans 12 residues. CDR1 LNHNV and CDR2 YYDKDF come from the germline V gene (reference sequence).

The chain carries TRBV28 and TRBJ2-1; TRBD2 matches 15 bases. Germline V gene lookup returns CDR1 MDHEN and CDR2 SYDVKM. V shed 4 bases and J 2 bases; nucleotides not matched to a gene: 3. CDR3 size: 17 residues. The CDR3 region is CASSSGLAGGTYNEQFF. The CDR3 DNA is TGTGCCAGCAGTTCGGGACTAGCGGGGGGCACCTACAATGAGCAGTTCTTC.

J is TRBJ1-2 and V is TRBV18, with TRBD1 matching 8 bases. Germline CDR1 reads KGHSH; CDR2 reads LQKENI. V lost 3 bases and J lost 3; bases outside the gene matches: 6. The CDR3 totals 15 residues. CDR3 DNA: TGTGCCAGCTCACCTAAGGACAGGGACTACTATGGCTACACCTTC. Protein product: CASSPKDRDYYGYTF.

This clone was recorded once. The chain links TRBV5-1 to TRBJ1-2; TRBD1 might be the D (6 bases). The CDR3 is made up of 15 amino acids. V gave up 1 base and J gave up 2 bases, with 12 bases separating them. CDR1 SGHRS and CDR2 YFSETQ come from the germline V gene. CDR3 loop: CASSLLGQQNYGYTF. The CDR3 coding sequence is TGCGCCAGCAGCTTGCTAGGACAGCAGAACTATGGCTACACCTTC.

The rearrangement joins TRBV19 to TRBJ1-5; possible D gene TRBD1, 5 bases. Germline V gene data show CDR1 as LNHDA and CDR2 as SQIVND (reference sequence). The ends were cut back, 5 bases at V and 7 bases at J, with 15 bases in the middle. This CDR3 comprises 14 residues. CDR3 region: CASSVPAGRQPQHF. The CDR3 DNA reads TGTGCCAGTAGTGTCCCGGCAGGGAGGCAGCCCCAGCATTTT.

V usage is TRBV5-1 and J usage is TRBJ2-5; D gene unclear. The CDR3 length is 11 residues. V was pared by 3 bases and J by 5 bases, with 5 bases between. Germline V gene lookup returns CDR1 SGHRS and CDR2 YFSETQ. CDR3 DNA sequence: TGCGCCAGCAGCTACACGGAGACCCAGTACTTC. This gives the protein CASSYTETQYF.

The rearrangement joins TRBV28 to TRBJ2-7, with D perhaps TRBD2 (5 bases). Looked up from germline, CDR1 is MDHEN and CDR2 is SYDVKM. This CDR3 contains 14 residues. V was pared by 5 bases and J by 0 bases, with 11 bases between. The CDR3 DNA sequence: TGTGCCAGCAGTAATCCGGGGTCCTCCTACGAGCAGTACTTC. It encodes CASSNPGSSYEQYF.